These 8 T cell receptor beta chains came from one sample sequenced in a study of human T cells and chemical hapten exposure. TCRdb re-called the RACE reads through MiXCR, storing one row per CDR3 protein. This sample has some 190,000 distinct CDR3 sequences, with around 24% found just once. The time point was: patch test 1, 2 weeks after DPC sensitization. As to treatment: therapeutic diphenylcyclopropenone sensitization with weekly scalp DPC. The material sequenced was whole blood, taken in connection with sensitization to the hapten diphenylcyclopropenone (DPC). These receptors originate from a woman between 45 and 65 years old with alopecia areata. Some clones in this sample may be carry-over from other donors' samples.

Comment on this clonotype: Germline and junction disagree at one end, which may indicate a read error. The chain recombines TRBV29-1 with TRBJ1-2; D is possibly TRBD1 (5 bases). Germline V gene sequence: CDR1 SQVTM, CDR2 ANQGSEA. This CDR3 region has 11 residues. As DNA, the CDR3 is TGCAGCGTCGAAGACAGCGGCCCACACACCTTC. It specifies CSVEDSGPHTF.

The chain combines TRBV10-3 with TRBJ2-5; no definite D call. Trimming left V 0 bases short and J 2 bases short, with 7 bases between. The CDR3 totals 14 residues. Looked up from germline, CDR1 is ENHRY and CDR2 is SYGVKD. CDR3: CAISESWQQETQYF. The CDR3 DNA reads TGTGCCATCAGTGAGTCTTGGCAGCAAGAGACCCAGTACTTC.

This clonotype was seen many times. V gene TRBV21-1 combines with J gene TRBJ2-1; the table's D gene call, TRBD2, was not cross checked with the DNA. TRBV21-1 is annotated as a pseudogene. The CDR3 sequence is 18 residues long. The CDR3 region has the DNA TGTGCCAGCAGCAAAAGGGCCTCCGGGACTAGCGGGAGCAATGAGCAGTTCTTC. Translating it yields CASSKRASGTSGSNEQFF.

The V call is TRBV7-9, the J call TRBJ2-2; 8 nucleotides align to TRBD2. Germline V gene data show CDR1 as SEHNR and CDR2 as FQNEAQ (reference sequence). V lost 4 bases, J lost 2 bases, and 9 bases stayed unmatched. This CDR3 is built from 17 residues. CDR3 in DNA: TGTGCCAGCAGCTACTCACCACTAGCGGCCAACACCGGGGAGCTGTTTTTT. This codes for CASSYSPLAANTGELFF.

The V and J genes are TRBV10-3 and TRBJ2-3; 8 bases are a match to TRBD2. CDR3 length: 15 residues. CDR1 and CDR2 (germline): ENHRY, SYGVKD. The V and J ends lost 5 bases and 1 base, in that order; junction bases with no gene match: 5. This chain's CDR3 is CAISLAGPRTDTQYF. CDR3 nucleotides: TGTGCCATCAGTCTAGCGGGCCCCCGCACAGATACGCAGTATTTT.

The rearrangement links TRBV9 to TRBJ2-1; TRBD2 agrees at 11 bases. The J segment lost 8 bases and the V segment lost 0 bases, leaving 7 bases of the junction unmatched. CDR3 length equals 16 residues. Germline CDR1 and CDR2: SGDLS and YYNGEE. The CDR3 bases are TGTGCCAGCAGCGTAGGCACTAGCGGGGGAGGGGATGAGCAGTTCTTC. Translation: CASSVGTSGGGDEQFF.

This clonotype was counted at least ten times. The chain is built from TRBV9 and TRBJ2-3; TRBD2 matches 7 bases. V was pared by 3 bases and J by 3 bases, with 1 base of the junction left unmatched. Germline CDR1 SGDLS, CDR2 YYNGEE. This CDR3 spans 13 amino acids. The CDR3 nucleotides are TGTGCCAGCAGCGCCGGGGGGACAGATACGCAGTATTTT. This translates into CASSAGGTDTQYF.

There are a few counts of this clonotype. The CDR3 loop is CSVKQGKNTEAFF. The CDR3 coding sequence is TGCAGCGTCAAACAGGGGAAGAACACTGAAGCTTTCTTT. The V and J genes are TRBV29-1 and TRBJ1-1; 7 nucleotides line up with TRBD1. Germline CDR1 and CDR2: SQVTM and ANQGSEA. J gave up 1 base and V 6 bases, and 5 bases lay outside the gene matches. This CDR3 has 13 residues.